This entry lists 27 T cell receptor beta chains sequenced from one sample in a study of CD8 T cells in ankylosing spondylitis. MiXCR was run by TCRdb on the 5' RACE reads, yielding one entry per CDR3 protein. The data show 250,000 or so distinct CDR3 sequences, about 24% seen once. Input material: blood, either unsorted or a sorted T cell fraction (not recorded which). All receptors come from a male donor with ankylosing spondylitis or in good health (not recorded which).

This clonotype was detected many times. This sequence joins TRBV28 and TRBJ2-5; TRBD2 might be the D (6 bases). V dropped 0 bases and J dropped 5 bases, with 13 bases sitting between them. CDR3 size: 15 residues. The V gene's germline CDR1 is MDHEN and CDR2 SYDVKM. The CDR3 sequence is CASSLWSGGGETQYF. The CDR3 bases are TGTGCCAGCAGTTTATGGTCCGGGGGTGGGGAGACCCAGTACTTC.

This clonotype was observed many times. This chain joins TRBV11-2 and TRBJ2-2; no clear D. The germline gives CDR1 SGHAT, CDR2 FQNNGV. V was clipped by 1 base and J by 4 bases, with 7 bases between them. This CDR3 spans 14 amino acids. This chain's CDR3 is CASSLALRTGELFF. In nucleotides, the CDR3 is TGTGCCAGCAGCTTAGCTCTACGCACCGGGGAGCTGTTTTTT.

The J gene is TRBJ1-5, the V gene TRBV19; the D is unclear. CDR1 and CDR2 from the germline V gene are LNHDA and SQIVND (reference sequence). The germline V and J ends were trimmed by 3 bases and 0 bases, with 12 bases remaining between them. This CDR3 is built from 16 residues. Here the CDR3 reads CASSMVAGRSNQPQHF. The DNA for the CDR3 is TGTGCCAGTAGTATGGTGGCTGGGCGTAGCAATCAGCCCCAGCATTTT.

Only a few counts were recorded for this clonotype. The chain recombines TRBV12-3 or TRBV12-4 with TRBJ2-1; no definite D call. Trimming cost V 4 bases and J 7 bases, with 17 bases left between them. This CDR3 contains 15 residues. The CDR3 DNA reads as TGTGCCAGCAGTTCACGTCTAATACCTGGGAATGAGCAGTTCTTC. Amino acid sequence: CASSSRLIPGNEQFF.

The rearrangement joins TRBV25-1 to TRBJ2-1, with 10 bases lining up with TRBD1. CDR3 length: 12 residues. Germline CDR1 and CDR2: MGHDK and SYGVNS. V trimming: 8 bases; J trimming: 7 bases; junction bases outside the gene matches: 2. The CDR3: CASGQGGNEQFF. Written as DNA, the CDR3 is TGTGCCAGCGGACAGGGGGGGAATGAGCAGTTCTTC.

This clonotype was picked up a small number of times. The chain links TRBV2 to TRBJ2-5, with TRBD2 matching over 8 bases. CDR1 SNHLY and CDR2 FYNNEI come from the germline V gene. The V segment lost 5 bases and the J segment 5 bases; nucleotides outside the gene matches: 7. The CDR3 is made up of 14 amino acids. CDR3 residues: CASSPPTSDETQYF. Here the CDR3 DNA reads TGTGCCAGCAGTCCCCCGACTAGCGACGAGACCCAGTACTTC.

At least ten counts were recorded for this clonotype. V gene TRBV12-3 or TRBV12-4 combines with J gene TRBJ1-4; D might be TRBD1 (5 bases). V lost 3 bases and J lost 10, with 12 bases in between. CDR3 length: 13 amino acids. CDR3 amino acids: CASSLASGGKLFF. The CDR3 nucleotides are TGTGCCAGCAGTTTGGCGTCCGGGGGAAAACTGTTTTTT.

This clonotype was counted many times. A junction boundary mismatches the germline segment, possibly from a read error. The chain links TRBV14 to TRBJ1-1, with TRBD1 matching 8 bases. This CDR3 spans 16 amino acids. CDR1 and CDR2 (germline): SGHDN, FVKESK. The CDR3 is CASSQVGQGKGTEAFF. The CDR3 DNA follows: TGTGCCAGCAGTCAAGTCGGACAGGGCAAGGGCACTGAAGCTTTCTTT.

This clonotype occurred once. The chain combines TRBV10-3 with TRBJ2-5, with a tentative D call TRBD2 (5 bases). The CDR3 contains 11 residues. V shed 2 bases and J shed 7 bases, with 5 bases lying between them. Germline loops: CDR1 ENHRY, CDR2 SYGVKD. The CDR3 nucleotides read TGTGCCATCAGTGAGGAGGGGACCCAGTACTTC. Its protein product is CAISEEGTQYF.

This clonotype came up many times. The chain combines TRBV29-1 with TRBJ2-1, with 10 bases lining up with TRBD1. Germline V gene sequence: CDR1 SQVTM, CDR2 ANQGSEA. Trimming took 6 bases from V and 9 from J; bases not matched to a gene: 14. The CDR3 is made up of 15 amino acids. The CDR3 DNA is TGCAGCGTGTTAGGTGGGGACAGGGGAGTTGGTGAGCAGTTCTTC. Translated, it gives CSVLGGDRGVGEQFF.

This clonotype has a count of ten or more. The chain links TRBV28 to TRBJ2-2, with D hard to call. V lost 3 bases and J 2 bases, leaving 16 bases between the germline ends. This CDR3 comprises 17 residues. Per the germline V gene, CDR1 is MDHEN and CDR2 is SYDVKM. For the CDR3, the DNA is TGTGCCAGCAGTTTTTCAGGAATGGTGGTCAACACCGGGGAGCTGTTTTTT. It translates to CASSFSGMVVNTGELFF.

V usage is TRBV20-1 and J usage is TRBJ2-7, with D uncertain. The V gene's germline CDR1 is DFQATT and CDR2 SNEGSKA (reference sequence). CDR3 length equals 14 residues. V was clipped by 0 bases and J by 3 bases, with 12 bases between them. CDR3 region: CSARDPGSNYEQYF. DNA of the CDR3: TGCAGTGCTAGAGATCCCGGCAGTAACTACGAGCAGTACTTC.

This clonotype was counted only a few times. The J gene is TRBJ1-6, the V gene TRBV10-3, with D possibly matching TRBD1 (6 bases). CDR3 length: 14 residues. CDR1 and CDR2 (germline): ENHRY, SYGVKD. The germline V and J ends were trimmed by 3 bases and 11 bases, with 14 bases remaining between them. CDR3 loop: CAISDGGASTPLHF. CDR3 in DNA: TGTGCCATCAGTGATGGGGGGGCTTCAACACCCCTCCACTTT.

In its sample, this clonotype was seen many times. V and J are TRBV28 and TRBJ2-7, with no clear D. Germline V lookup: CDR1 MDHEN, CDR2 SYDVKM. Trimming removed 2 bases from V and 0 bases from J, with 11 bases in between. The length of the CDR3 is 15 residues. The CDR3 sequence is CASSLGTYNSYEQYF. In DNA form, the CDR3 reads TGTGCCAGCAGTTTAGGTACCTACAACTCCTACGAGCAGTACTTC. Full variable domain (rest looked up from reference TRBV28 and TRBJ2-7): DVKVTQSSRYLVKRTGEKVFLECVQDMDHENMFWYRQDPGLGLRLIYFSYDVKMKEKGDIPEGYSVSREKKERFSLILESASTNQTSMYLCASSLGTYNSYEQYFGPGTRLTVT.

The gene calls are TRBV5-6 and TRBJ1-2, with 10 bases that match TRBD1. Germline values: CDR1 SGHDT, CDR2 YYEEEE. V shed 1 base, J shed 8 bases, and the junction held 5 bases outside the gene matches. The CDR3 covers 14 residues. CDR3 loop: CASSLRDRGLGYTF. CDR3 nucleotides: TGTGCCAGCAGCTTGCGAGACAGGGGGCTCGGCTACACCTTC. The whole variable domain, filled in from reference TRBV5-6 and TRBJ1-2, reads DAGVTQSPTHLIKTRGQQVTLRCSPKSGHDTVSWYQQALGQGPQFIFQYYEEEERQRGNFPDRFSGHQFPNYSSELNVNALLLGDSALYLCASSLRDRGLGYTFGSGTRLTVV.

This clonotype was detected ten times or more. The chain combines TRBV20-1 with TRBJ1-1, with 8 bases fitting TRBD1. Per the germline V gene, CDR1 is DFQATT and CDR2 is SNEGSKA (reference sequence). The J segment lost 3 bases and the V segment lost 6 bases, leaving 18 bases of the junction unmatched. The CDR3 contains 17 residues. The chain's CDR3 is CSAVGRQPDRVHTEAFF. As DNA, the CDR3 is TGCAGTGCGGTGGGCCGACAACCGGACAGGGTACACACTGAAGCTTTCTTT.

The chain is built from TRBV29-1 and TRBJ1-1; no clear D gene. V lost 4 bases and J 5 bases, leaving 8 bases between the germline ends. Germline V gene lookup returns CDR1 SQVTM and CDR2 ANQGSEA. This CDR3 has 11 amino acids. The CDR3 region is CSVATTTEAFF. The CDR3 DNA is TGCAGCGTTGCCACAACAACTGAAGCTTTCTTT.

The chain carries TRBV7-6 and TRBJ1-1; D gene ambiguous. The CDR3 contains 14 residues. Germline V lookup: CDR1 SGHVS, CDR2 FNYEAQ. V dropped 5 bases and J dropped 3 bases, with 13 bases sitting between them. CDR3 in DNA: TGTGCCAGCAGCCCAAACCGGTTGGACACTGAAGCTTTCTTT. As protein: CASSPNRLDTEAFF. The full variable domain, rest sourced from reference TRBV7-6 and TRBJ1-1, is GAGVSQSPRYKVTKRGQDVALRCDPISGHVSLYWYRQALGQGPEFLTYFNYEAQQDKSGLPNDRFSAERPEGSISTLTIQRTEQRDSAMYRCASSPNRLDTEAFFGQGTRLTVV.

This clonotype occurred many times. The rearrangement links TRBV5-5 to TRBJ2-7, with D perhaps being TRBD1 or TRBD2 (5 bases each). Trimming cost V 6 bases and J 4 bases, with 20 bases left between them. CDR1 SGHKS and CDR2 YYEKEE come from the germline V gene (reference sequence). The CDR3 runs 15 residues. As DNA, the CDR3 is TGTGCCAGCACCAGCGCCGGGACGCAGTCGTACGAGCAGTACTTC. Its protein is CASTSAGTQSYEQYF.

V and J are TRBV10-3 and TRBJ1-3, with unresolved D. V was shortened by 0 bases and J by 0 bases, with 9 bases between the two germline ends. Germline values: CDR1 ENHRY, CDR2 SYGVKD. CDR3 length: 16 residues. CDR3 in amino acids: CAISESARASGNTIYF. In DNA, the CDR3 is TGTGCCATCAGTGAGTCGGCTAGGGCCTCTGGAAACACCATATATTTT.

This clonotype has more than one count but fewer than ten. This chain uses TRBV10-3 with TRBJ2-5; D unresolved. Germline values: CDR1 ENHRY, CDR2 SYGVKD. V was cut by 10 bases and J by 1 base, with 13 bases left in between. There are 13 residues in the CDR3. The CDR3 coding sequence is TGTGCCACAGCGTTTGAAGGCCAAGAGACCCAGTACTTC. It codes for CATAFEGQETQYF.

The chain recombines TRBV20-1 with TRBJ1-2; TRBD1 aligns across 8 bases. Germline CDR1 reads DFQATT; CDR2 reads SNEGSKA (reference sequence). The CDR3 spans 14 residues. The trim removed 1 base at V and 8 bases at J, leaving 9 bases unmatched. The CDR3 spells CSARVAGGSGGYTF. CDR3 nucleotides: TGCAGTGCTAGAGTTGCAGGGGGCTCTGGGGGCTACACCTTC.

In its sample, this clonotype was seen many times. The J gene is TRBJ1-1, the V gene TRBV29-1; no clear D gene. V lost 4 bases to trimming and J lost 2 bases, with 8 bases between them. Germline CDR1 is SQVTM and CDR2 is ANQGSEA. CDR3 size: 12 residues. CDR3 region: CSVGQFNTEAFF. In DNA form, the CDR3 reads TGCAGCGTTGGGCAATTTAACACTGAAGCTTTCTTT.

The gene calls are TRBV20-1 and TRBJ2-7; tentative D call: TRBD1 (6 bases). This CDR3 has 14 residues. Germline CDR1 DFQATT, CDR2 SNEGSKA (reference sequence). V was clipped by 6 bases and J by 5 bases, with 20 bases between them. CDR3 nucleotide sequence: TGCAGTGCGGTAAGGGGGACCGCGAGGGACGAGCAGTACTTC. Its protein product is CSAVRGTARDEQYF.

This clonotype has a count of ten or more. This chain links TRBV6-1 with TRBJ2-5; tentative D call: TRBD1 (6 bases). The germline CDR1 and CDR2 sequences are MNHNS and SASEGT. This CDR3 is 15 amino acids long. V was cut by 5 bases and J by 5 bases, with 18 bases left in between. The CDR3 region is CASSPQQGPRETQYF. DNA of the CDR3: TGTGCCAGCAGTCCCCAGCAGGGGCCGAGGGAGACCCAGTACTTC.

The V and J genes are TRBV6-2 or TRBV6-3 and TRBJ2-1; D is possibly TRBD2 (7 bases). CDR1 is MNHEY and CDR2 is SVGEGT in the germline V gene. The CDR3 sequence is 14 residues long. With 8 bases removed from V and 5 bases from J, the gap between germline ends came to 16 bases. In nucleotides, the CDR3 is TGTGCCAGCCTGGGCGGGGGCCAACACAATGAGCAGTTCTTC. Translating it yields CASLGGGQHNEQFF.

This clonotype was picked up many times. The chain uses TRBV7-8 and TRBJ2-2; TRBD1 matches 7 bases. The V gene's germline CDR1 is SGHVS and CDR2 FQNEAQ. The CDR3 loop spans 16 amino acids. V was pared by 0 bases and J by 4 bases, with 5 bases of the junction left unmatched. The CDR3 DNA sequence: TGTGCCAGCAGCTTAGCTTACAGGGGCGGCACCGGGGAGCTGTTTTTT. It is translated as CASSLAYRGGTGELFF.